The present entry profiles one T cell receptor (beta chain) with its context. The sample originates from a study of blood T cell repertoires in COVID-19. Sequenced by immunoSEQ multiplex PCR; TCRdb stores in-frame clones only, minus some. The table shows 45,000 to 65,000 clones, with around 91% occurring only once. The V gene end was trimmed by 4 bases and the J gene end by 4 bases; junction bases not matched to a gene: 5. The CDR3 consists of 14 residues. Germline V lookup: CDR1 SGHRS, CDR2 YFSETQ. The J gene is TRBJ1-5, the V gene TRBV5-1, with TRBD1 matching over 7 bases. The sequencing sample was made of peripheral blood. The source of this sequence is a human donor in a cohort sampled during active COVID-19. The CDR3 spells CASSQGQSNQPQHF. As DNA, the CDR3 is TGCGCCAGCAGCCAGGGACAGAGTAATCAGCCCCAGCATTTT.